These 18 T cell receptor beta chains were all obtained from the same sample, sequenced in a study of T cell changes during pregnancy in multiple sclerosis. The data were produced by immunoSEQ multiplex PCR, yet TCRdb's version contains in-frame clones alone and is incomplete. The sample lists over 45,000 clones, roughly 93% seen once, with around 2.5% in the top ten. Sequences were derived from CD8+ T cells from peripheral blood mononuclear cells, sampled in the third trimester of pregnancy. These receptors originate from a female donor with multiple sclerosis, enrolled in a pregnancy study.

The chain has TRBV7-6 and TRBJ2-7, with D possibly being TRBD1 (9 bases). V shed 1 base and J shed 0 bases, with 13 bases lying between them. Germline CDR1 is SGHVS and CDR2 is FNYEAQ. The CDR3 contains 16 residues. The CDR3 DNA reads TGTGCCAGCAGCTTAGTAGCGGGACAGGGCTCCTACGAGCAGTACTTC. This codes for CASSLVAGQGSYEQYF.

The chain uses TRBV19 and TRBJ2-1, with 7 bases aligning to TRBD1. This CDR3 is built from 14 residues. The ends lost 6 bases at V and 3 bases at J; junction bases unmatched: 5. Germline loops: CDR1 LNHDA, CDR2 SQIVND (reference sequence). The DNA of the CDR3 is TGTGCCAGTAGGACCCGGGACAGCTACAATGAGCAGTTCTTC. The encoded protein is CASRTRDSYNEQFF. The variable domain in full, completed from reference TRBV19 and TRBJ2-1, reads DGGITQSPKYLFRKEGQNVTLSCEQNLNHDAMYWYRQDPGQGLRLIYYSQIVNDFQKGDIAEGYSVSREKKESFPLTVTSAQKNPTAFYLCASRTRDSYNEQFFGPGTRLTVL.

This clone has just one count. The chain couples TRBV29-1 to TRBJ2-1; D call uncertain. Deletions cut 2 bases from V and 6 bases from J, with 2 bases between. From germline, CDR1 is SQVTM and CDR2 ANQGSEA. The CDR3 totals 10 residues. The CDR3 DNA follows: TGCAGCGTTGAACTCAATGAGCAGTTCTTC. Translation: CSVELNEQFF.

The chain couples TRBV5-1 to TRBJ2-7; a weak D match, TRBD1 (6 bases). This CDR3 comprises 14 residues. V lost 4 bases and J lost 0, with 11 bases in between. Germline CDR1 SGHRS, CDR2 YFSETQ. CDR3 region: CASSVDSNSYEQYF. The CDR3 bases are TGCGCCAGCAGCGTGGACAGTAACTCCTACGAGCAGTACTTC.

This chain uses TRBV27 with TRBJ1-2; 11 nucleotides agree with TRBD1. After removal of 2 bases from V and 7 bases from J, the junction contained 6 bases not matched to a gene. The CDR3 is 15 amino acids. Looked up from germline, CDR1 is MNHEY and CDR2 is SMNVEV (reference sequence). CDR3 DNA sequence: TGTGCCAGCAGTTTAGGGACAGGGGGGGTTCGTGGCTACACCTTC. This sequence encodes CASSLGTGGVRGYTF.

The chain joins TRBV11-1 to TRBJ2-3; the match to TRBD1 covers 8 bases. Per the germline V gene, CDR1 is SGHAT and CDR2 is FQDESV (reference sequence). Germline trimming cut 5 bases from V and 4 bases from J; bases unmatched to any gene: 8. The CDR3 runs to 15 residues. This chain's CDR3 is CASSAGTGEADTQYF. The CDR3, as DNA: TGTGCCAGCAGCGCCGGGACAGGAGAGGCAGATACGCAGTATTTT.

This clone appeared once. V gene TRBV9 combines with J gene TRBJ2-7, with TRBD1 identical over 9 bases. Germline assignment: CDR1 SGDLS and CDR2 YYNGEE. This CDR3 region has 14 residues. Trimming cost V 6 bases and J 3 bases; bases outside gene matches: 7. This chain's CDR3 is CASTGTGYYYEQYF. The CDR3 nucleotides read TGTGCCAGCACCGGGACAGGGTATTACTACGAGCAGTACTTC.

This rearrangement joins TRBV29-1 to TRBJ2-1, with 7 bases fitting TRBD2. Germline V gene lookup returns CDR1 SQVTM and CDR2 ANQGSEA. The CDR3 runs 13 residues. V shed 3 bases, J shed 1 base, and the junction held 0 bases outside the gene matches. Here the CDR3 DNA reads TGCAGCGTTGAGGGGGGGTCCTACAATGAGCAGTTCTTC. Its protein is CSVEGGSYNEQFF.

The V gene is TRBV27, the J gene TRBJ2-1; 8 positions match TRBD2. The germline gives CDR1 MNHEY, CDR2 SMNVEV (reference sequence). The CDR3 extends over 14 amino acids. With 7 bases clipped from V and 7 bases from J, the junction kept 9 bases outside the gene matches. CDR3 loop: CASMALAGANEQFF. The CDR3 coding sequence is TGTGCCAGCATGGCGCTAGCGGGCGCGAATGAGCAGTTCTTC.

The genes are TRBV15 and TRBJ2-7, with D possibly matching TRBD2 (6 bases). The CDR3 extends over 15 amino acids. The germline CDR1 and CDR2 sequences are LNHNV and YYDKDF (reference sequence). Trimming took 3 bases from V and 2 from J, leaving 14 bases between them. The CDR3 spells CATSREEGTPYEQYF. The CDR3 DNA is TGTGCCACCAGCAGGGAGGAGGGGACCCCCTACGAGCAGTACTTC.

J is TRBJ2-2 and V is TRBV4-2; 7 nucleotides line up with TRBD2. The junction had 2 bases not matched to a gene; V was cut back by 4 bases and J by 6 bases. The CDR3 is 13 residues long. CDR1 is LGHNA, CDR2 YNFKEQ, per germline. In DNA form, the CDR3 reads TGTGCCAGCAGCCCACTAGCGTCCGGGGAGCTGTTTTTT. Protein sequence: CASSPLASGELFF.

This chain uses TRBV30 with TRBJ2-1; D is perhaps TRBD1 (6 bases). V lost 2 bases to trimming and J lost 2 bases, with 13 bases between them. Germline V gene sequence: CDR1 GTSNPN, CDR2 SVGIG (reference sequence). This CDR3 contains 15 residues. The DNA of the CDR3 is TGTGCCTGGAGTAACAGGGTATTACCCTACAATGAGCAGTTCTTC. Translation gives CAWSNRVLPYNEQFF.

The genes are TRBV15 and TRBJ2-7; no reliable D call. CDR1 and CDR2 (germline): LNHNV, YYDKDF (reference sequence). The V gene lost 5 bases and the J gene lost 0 bases, with 8 bases spanning the gap. The CDR3 sequence is 13 residues long. Here the CDR3 DNA reads TGTGCCACCAGCGTACAGAGCTCCTACGAGCAGTACTTC. Protein: CATSVQSSYEQYF.

The V call is TRBV11-2, the J call TRBJ2-3; no firm D call. The germline gives CDR1 SGHAT, CDR2 FQNNGV. Trimming stripped 4 bases from V and 6 bases from J, with 8 bases between. The CDR3 extends over 12 amino acids. The CDR3 loop reads CASSSEWDTQYF. The CDR3 DNA reads TGTGCCAGCAGCTCCGAGTGGGATACGCAGTATTTT.

V is TRBV4-1 and J is TRBJ1-1, with 8 bases that match TRBD1. There are 16 residues in the CDR3. The V and J ends lost 1 base and 0 bases, in that order; junction bases with no gene match: 4. The germline V gene encodes CDR1 MGHRA and CDR2 YSYEKL. The CDR3 loop is CASSQAQGAVNTEAFF. CDR3 in DNA: TGCGCCAGCAGCCAAGCTCAGGGGGCGGTGAACACTGAAGCTTTCTTT.

The J gene is TRBJ2-1, the V gene TRBV4-1; no reliable D call. Germline assignment: CDR1 MGHRA and CDR2 YSYEKL. Trimming took off 3 bases at V and 5 bases at J, with 14 bases between the two ends. This CDR3 region has 15 residues. CDR3 in DNA: TGCGCCAGCAGCCAGGGTCCGGGTCCTAACAATGAGCAGTTCTTC. Translated, it gives CASSQGPGPNNEQFF.

The chain employs TRBV30 and TRBJ2-7; the match to TRBD2 covers 7 bases. Per the germline V gene, CDR1 is GTSNPN and CDR2 is SVGIG (reference sequence). The length of the CDR3 is 15 residues. With 3 bases clipped from V and 7 bases from J, the junction kept 15 bases outside the gene matches. CDR3 nucleotide sequence: TGTGCCTGGAGCGTCTGGCGGGAGCGGGCAGGGGAGCAGTACTTC. Translated, it gives CAWSVWRERAGEQYF.

The V and J genes are TRBV7-6 and TRBJ2-1; a possible D gene is TRBD1 (6 bases). V lost 1 base, J lost 2 bases, and 12 bases lay in between. This CDR3 comprises 16 residues. Looked up from germline, CDR1 is SGHVS and CDR2 is FNYEAQ. The CDR3 DNA sequence: TGTGCCAGCAGCTTAGGTGGGACACCTACCTACAATGAGCAGTTCTTC. This translates into CASSLGGTPTYNEQFF.